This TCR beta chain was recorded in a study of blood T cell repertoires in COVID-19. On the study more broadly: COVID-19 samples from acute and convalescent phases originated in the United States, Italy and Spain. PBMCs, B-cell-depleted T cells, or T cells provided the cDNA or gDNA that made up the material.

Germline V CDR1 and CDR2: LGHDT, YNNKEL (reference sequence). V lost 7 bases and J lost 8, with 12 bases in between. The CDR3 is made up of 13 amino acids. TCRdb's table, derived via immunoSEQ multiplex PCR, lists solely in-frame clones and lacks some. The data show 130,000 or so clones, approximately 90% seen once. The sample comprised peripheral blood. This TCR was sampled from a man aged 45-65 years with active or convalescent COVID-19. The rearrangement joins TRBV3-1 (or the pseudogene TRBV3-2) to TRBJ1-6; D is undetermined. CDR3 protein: CASTLREDSPLHF. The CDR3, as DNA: TGTGCCAGCACCTTACGGGAGGATTCACCCCTCCACTTT.